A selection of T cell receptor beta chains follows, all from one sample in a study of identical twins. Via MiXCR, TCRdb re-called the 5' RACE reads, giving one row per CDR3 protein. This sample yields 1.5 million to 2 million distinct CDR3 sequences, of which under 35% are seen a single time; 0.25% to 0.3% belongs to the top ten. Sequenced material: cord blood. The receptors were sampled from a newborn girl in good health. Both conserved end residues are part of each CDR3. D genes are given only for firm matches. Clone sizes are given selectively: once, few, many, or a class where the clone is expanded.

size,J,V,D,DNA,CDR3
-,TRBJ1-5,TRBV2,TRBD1,TGTGCCAGCATGAGGGACAGGGTAGGGGGCAATCAGCCCCAGCATTTT,CASMRDRVGGNQPQHF
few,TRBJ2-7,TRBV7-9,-,TGTGCCAGAAAGGGCGTGGGGGAGTTGTACGAGCAGTACTTC,CARKGVGELYEQYF
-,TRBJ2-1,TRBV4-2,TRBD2,TGTGCCAGCAGCCAAGATGGGACTAGCAGGGCCTACAATGAGCAGTTCTTC,CASSQDGTSRAYNEQFF
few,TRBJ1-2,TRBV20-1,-,TGCAGTGCTAGACAGGGGATGAGCTATGGCTACACCTTC,CSARQGMSYGYTF
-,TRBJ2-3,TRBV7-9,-,TGTGCCAGCAGCTTAAGGGACGGGGCGCAGTATTTT,CASSLRDGAQYF
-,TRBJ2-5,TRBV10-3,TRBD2,TGTGCCATCAGTGAGTCGGTCGCTAGCGGGGGACAAGAGACCCAGTACTTC,CAISESVASGGQETQYF
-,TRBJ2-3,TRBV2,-,TGTGCCAGCAGTGAAGCAAGGGCCAGGGCTAGCACAGATACGCAGTATTTT,CASSEARARASTDTQYF
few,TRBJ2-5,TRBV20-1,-,TGCAGTGCTAGCAGTCGCCACTTCCCTCGGGAGACCCAGTACTTC,CSASSRHFPRETQYF
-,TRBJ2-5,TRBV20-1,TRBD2,TGCAGTGCTAGATCGAGCGGGGTCCGAGAGACCCAGTACTTC,CSARSSGVRETQYF
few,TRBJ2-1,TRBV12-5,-,TGTGCTAGTGGTTTTGGGAGAGAGCAGTTCTTC,CASGFGREQFF
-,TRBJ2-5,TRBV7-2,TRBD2,TGTGCCAGCAGCTTGTGGGGACTAGCCAGAGCCCCGCCGGAGACCCAGTACTTC,CASSLWGLARAPPETQYF
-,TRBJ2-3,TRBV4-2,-,TGTGCCAGCAGCCGAAGACGGGGGGCGGCTTGGGATACGCAGTATTTT,CASSRRRGAAWDTQYF
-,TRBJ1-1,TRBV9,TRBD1,TGTGCCAGCACCCCTGACAGGGCGAACACTGAAGCTTTCTTT,CASTPDRANTEAFF
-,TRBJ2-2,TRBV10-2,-,TGCGCCAGCAGGTTCGACGACAGACCGAACACCGGGGAGCTGTTTTTT,CASRFDDRPNTGELFF
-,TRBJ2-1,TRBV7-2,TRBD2,TGTGCCAGCAGCTCTACTAGCGGCCCCTACGAGCAGTTCTTC,CASSSTSGPYEQFF
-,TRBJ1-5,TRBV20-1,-,TGCAGTGCTGCGAATAGCAATCAGCCCCAGCATTTT,CSAANSNQPQHF
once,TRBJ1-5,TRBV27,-,TGTGCCAGCAGTTTACCAGGGAGTCAGCCCCAGCATTTT,CASSLPGSQPQHF
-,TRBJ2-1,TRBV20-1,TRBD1,TGCAGTGCTAGAAGGGGGCAGGGATTGAATGAGCAGTTCTTC,CSARRGQGLNEQFF
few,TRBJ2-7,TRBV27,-,TGTGCCAGCAGCCTTGGGTCCCACAATGAGCAGTACTTC,CASSLGSHNEQYF
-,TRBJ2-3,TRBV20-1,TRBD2,TGCAGTGCTGCCCCCACTAGCGGGAGGGTGACAGATACGCAGTATTTT,CSAAPTSGRVTDTQYF
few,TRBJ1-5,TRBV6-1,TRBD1,TGTGCCAGCAGGAGGGGGACAGGGGAGAATCAGCCCCAGCATTTT,CASRRGTGENQPQHF
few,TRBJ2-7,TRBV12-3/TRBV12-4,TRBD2,TGTGCCAGCACCACACTAGCGGTCTCCTACAATGAGCAGTACTTC,CASTTLAVSYNEQYF
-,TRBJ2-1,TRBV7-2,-,TGTGCCAGCAGCCCCGGGCTAGCGATGAGGAATGAGCAGTTCTTC,CASSPGLAMRNEQFF
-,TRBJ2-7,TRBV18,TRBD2,TGTGCCAGCTCATCGGGACTAGCAAACAATGAGCAGTACTTC,CASSSGLANNEQYF
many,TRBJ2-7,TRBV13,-,TGTGCCAGCAGCTCCAGACAGAACCCCACCTACGAGCAGTACTTC,CASSSRQNPTYEQYF
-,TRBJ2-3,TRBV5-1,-,TGCGCCAGCAGCTTGGAACCGGTGCGGTTGGATACGCAGTATTTT,CASSLEPVRLDTQYF
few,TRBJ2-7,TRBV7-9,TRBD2,TGTGCCAGCAGCTTAGCGCCCCCTTTACTAGCGGGAGTATACGAGCAGTACTTC,CASSLAPPLLAGVYEQYF
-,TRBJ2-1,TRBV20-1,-,TGCAGTGCTAGAGTAAGGGCGGGACTCTACGATGAGCAGTTCTTC,CSARVRAGLYDEQFF